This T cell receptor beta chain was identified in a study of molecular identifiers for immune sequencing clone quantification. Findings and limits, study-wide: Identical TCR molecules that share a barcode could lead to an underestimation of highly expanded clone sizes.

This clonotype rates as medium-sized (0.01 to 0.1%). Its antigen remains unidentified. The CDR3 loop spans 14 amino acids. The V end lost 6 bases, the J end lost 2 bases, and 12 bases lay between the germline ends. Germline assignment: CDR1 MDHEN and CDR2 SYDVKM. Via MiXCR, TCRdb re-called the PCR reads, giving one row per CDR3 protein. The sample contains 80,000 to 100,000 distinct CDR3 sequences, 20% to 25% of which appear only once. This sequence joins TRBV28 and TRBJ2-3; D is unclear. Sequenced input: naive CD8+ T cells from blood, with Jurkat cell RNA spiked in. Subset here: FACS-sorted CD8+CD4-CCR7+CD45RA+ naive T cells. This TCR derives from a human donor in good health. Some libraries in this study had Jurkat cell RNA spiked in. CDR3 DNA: TGTGCCAGCAGAAGAGGACGAGACACAGATACGCAGTATTTT. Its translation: CASRRGRDTDTQYF. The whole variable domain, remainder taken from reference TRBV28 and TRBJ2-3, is DVKVTQSSRYLVKRTGEKVFLECVQDMDHENMFWYRQDPGLGLRLIYFSYDVKMKEKGDIPEGYSVSREKKERFSLILESASTNQTSMYLCASRRGRDTDTQYFGPGTRLTVL.